This TCR beta chain derives from a study of Ad26.COV2.S vaccination and SARS-CoV-2 variants. The CDR3 runs to 15 residues. CDR1 and CDR2 (germline): KGHDR, SFDVKD. Trimming stripped 5 bases from V and 0 bases from J, with 12 bases between. Specified treatment: roughly 18 received Ad26.COV2.S at low or high dose, single or two shots; five or six received placebo; per-sample allocation not given. Sampling was done on day 63 after the first vaccine or placebo injection. As its vector, the vaccine had Ad26, which expressed Wuhan-strain SARS-CoV-2 spike. Findings and limits, study-wide: Analyses that measured TCR breadth and depth may have underestimated total T cell responses.

Assay used: immunoSEQ multiplex PCR; TCRdb lists only in-frame clones, some missing. The sample has more than 300,000 clones; about 86% are singletons. With regard to this clone: Its antigen is undetermined.

The chain carries TRBV24-1 and TRBJ2-5; no clear D. This material consisted of peripheral blood, taken in a trial of Ad26.COV2.S vaccine versus placebo. The receptor was derived from a person between 18 and 65 years old who received the Ad26.COV2.S COVID-19 vaccine or a placebo. This chain's CDR3 is CATSGSQDHQETQYF. The CDR3 bases are TGTGCCACCAGTGGATCGCAGGACCACCAAGAGACCCAGTACTTC.